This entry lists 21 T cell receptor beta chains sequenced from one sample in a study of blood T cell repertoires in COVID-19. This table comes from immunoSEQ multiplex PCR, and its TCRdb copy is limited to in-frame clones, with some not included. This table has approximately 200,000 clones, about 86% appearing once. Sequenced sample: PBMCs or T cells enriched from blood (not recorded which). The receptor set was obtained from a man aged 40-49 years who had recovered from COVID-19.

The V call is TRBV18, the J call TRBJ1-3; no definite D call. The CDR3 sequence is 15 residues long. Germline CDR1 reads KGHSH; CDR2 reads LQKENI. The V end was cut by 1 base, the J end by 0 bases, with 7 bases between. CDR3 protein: CASSPQSVSGNTIYF. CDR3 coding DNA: TGTGCCAGCTCACCACAAAGCGTCTCTGGAAACACCATATATTTT.

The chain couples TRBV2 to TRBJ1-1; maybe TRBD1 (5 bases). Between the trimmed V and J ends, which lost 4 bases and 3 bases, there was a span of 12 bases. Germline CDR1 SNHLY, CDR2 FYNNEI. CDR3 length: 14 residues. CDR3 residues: CASSADTYDTEAFF. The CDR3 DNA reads TGTGCCAGCAGTGCGGACACTTACGACACTGAAGCTTTCTTT. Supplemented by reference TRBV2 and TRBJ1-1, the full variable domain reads EPEVTQTPSHQVTQMGQEVILRCVPISNHLYFYWYRQILGQKVEFLVSFYNNEISEKSEIFDDQFSVERPDGSNFTLKIRSTKLEDSAMYFCASSADTYDTEAFFGQGTRLTVV.

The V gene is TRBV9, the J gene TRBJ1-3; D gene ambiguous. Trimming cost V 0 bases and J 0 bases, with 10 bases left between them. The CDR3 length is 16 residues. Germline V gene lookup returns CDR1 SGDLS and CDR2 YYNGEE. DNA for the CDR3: TGTGCCAGCAGCGTAGAAGCAGGCCTCTCTGGAAACACCATATATTTT. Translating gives CASSVEAGLSGNTIYF. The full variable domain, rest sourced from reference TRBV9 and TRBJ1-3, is DSGVTQTPKHLITATGQRVTLRCSPRSGDLSVYWYQQSLDQGLQFLIQYYNGEERAKGNILERFSAQQFPDLHSELNLSSLELGDSALYFCASSVEAGLSGNTIYFGEGSWLTVV.

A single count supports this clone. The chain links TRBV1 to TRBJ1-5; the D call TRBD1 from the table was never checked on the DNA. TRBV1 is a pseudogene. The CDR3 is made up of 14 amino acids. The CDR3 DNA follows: TGCACCAGCCTGACAGGGCCACCCTGTCAGCCCCAGCATTTT. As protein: CTSLTGPPCQPQHF.

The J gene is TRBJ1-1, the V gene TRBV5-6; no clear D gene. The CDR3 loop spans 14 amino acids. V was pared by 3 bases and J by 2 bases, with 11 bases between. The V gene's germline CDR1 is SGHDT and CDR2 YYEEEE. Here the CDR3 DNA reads TGTGCCAGCAGCTCCACCGTGAGCAACACTGAAGCTTTCTTT. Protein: CASSSTVSNTEAFF.

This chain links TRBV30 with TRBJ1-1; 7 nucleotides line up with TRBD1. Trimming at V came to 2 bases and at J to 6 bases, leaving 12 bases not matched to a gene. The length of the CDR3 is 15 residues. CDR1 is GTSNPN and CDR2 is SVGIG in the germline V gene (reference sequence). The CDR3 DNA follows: TGTGCCTGGAGTCTCTGGGACAGTAAGTCCCCTGAAGCTTTCTTT. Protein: CAWSLWDSKSPEAFF.

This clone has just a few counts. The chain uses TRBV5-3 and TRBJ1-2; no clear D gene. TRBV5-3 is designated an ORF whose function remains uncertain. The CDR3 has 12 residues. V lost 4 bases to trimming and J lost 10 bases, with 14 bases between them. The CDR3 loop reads CARSKRWSSYTF. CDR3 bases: TGTGCCAGAAGCAAGAGGTGGAGTTCCTACACCTTC.

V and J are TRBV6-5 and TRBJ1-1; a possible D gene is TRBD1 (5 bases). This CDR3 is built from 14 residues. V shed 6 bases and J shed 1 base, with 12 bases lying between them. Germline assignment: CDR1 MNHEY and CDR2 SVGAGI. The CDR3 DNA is TGTGCCAGCAGCGCAGGGTTCAGGAACACTGAAGCTTTCTTT. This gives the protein CASSAGFRNTEAFF.

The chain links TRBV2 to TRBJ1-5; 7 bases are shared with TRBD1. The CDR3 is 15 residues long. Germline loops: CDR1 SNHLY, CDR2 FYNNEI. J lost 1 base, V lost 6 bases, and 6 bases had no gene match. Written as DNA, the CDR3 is TGTGCCAGCAGCGTACAGGGGATAAGCAATCAGCCCCAGCATTTT. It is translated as CASSVQGISNQPQHF.

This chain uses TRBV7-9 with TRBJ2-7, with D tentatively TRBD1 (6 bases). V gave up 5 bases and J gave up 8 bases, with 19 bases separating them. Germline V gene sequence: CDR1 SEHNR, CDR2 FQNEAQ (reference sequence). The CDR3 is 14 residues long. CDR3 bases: TGTGCCAGCAGCCCGAGTTTACCACAGGGTCAGCAGTACTTC. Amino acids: CASSPSLPQGQQYF.

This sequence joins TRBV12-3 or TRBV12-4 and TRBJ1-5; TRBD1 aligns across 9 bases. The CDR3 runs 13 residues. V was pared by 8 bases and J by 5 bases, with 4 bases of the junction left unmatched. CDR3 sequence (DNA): TGTGCCAGCGGGACAGGGACGGATCAGCCCCAGCATTTT. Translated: CASGTGTDQPQHF.

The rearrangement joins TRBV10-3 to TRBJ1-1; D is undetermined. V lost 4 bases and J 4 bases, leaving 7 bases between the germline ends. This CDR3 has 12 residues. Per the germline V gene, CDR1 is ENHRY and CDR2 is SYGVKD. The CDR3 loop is CAISVGGTEAFF. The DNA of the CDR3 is TGTGCCATCAGTGTAGGAGGCACTGAAGCTTTCTTT.

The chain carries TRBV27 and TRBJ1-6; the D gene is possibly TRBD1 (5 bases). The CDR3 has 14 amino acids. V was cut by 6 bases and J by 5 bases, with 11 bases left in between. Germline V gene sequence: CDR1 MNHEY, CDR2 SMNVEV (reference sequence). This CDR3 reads CASSAGGDNSPLHF. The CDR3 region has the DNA TGTGCCAGCAGCGCGGGGGGGGATAATTCACCCCTCCACTTT.

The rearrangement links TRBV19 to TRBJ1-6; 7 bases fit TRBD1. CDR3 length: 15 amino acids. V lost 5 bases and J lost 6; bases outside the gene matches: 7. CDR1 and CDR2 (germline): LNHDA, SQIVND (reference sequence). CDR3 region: CASSVGQVLNSPLHF. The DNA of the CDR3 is TGTGCCAGTAGTGTCGGACAGGTGCTTAATTCACCCCTCCACTTT.

CDR3 sequence (DNA): TGTGCCAGCAGCTTAGAACACGGGATGAACACTGAAGCTTTCTTT. Amino acids: CASSLEHGMNTEAFF. The gene calls are TRBV11-3 and TRBJ1-1; D is uncertain. Germline loops: CDR1 SGHNT, CDR2 YENEEA. The CDR3 loop spans 15 amino acids. Trimming pared 0 bases from V and 0 bases from J, leaving 8 bases between.

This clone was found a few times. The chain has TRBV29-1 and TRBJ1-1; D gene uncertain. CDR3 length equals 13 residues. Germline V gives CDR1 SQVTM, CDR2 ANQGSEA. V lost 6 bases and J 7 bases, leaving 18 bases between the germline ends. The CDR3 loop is CSVLEKWPGEAFF. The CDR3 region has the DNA TGCAGCGTCCTGGAGAAGTGGCCCGGTGAAGCTTTCTTT. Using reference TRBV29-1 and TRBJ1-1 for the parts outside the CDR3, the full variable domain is SAVISQKPSRDICQRGTSLTIQCQVDSQVTMMFWYRQQPGQSLTLIATANQGSEATYESGFVIDKFPISRPNLTFSTLTVSNMSPEDSSIYLCSVLEKWPGEAFFGQGTRLTVV.

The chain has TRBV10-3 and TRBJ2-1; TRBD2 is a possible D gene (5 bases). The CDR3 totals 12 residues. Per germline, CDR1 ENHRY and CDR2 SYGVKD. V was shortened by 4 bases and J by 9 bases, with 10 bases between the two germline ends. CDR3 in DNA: TGTGCCATCAGTGTAGCGAAAAGTGAGCAGTTCTTC. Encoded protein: CAISVAKSEQFF.

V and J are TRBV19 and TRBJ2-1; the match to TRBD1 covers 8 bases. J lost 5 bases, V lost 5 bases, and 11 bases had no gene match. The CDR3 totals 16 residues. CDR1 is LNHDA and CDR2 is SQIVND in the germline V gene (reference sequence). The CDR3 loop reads CASSSPSTGANNEQFF. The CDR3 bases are TGTGCCAGTAGTTCACCATCGACAGGGGCTAACAATGAGCAGTTCTTC.

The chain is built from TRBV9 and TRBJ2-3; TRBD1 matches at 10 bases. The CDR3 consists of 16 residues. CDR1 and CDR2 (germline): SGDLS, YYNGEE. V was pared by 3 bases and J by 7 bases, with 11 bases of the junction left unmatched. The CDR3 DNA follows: TGTGCCAGCAGCGCCTCGACAGGGGGCCAGGGTTATACGCAGTATTTT. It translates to CASSASTGGQGYTQYF.

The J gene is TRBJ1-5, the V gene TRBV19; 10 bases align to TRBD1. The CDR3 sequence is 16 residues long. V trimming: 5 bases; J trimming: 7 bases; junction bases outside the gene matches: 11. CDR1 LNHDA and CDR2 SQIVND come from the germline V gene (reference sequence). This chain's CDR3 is CASSPRGQGMRQPQHF. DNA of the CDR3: TGTGCCAGTAGTCCTCGGGGACAGGGGATGAGGCAGCCCCAGCATTTT.

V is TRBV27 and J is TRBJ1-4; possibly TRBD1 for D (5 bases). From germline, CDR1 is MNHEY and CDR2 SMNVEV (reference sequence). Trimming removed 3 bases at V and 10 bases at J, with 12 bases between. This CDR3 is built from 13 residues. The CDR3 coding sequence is TGTGCCAGCAGTTTCGGGGGAAGAGGAAAACTGTTTTTT. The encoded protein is CASSFGGRGKLFF.